This is a list of T cell receptor beta chains from one sample in a study of cytotoxic CD8 clonotypes in ibrutinib-treated CLL. Only in-frame clones appear in the TCRdb table, and some are missing; sequencing was by immunoSEQ multiplex PCR. The sample consists of tens of thousands of clones, 75% to 95% of them appearing once. Sequences were derived from PBMCs, sampled after 12 months of ibrutinib treatment. The receptors shown here come from a human donor with chronic lymphocytic leukemia. Both conserved end residues are part of each CDR3. The D gene is left open where the match is weak. Only some rows state a clone size, as once, few, many or a class for expanded clones.

J,D,V,size,DNA,CDR3
TRBJ2-7,NA,TRBV5-8,NA,TGTGCCAGCAGCCTAAGACAGGATAGCGAGCAGTACTTC,CASSLRQDSEQYF
TRBJ2-1,NA,TRBV20-1,NA,TGCAGTGTTACCGAATACAATGAGCAGTTCTTC,CSVTEYNEQFF
TRBJ1-1,TRBD1,TRBV9,NA,TGTGCCAGCAGCCCCCGGACAGGGAGGTTCGCAGCTTTCTTT,CASSPRTGRFAAFF
TRBJ2-7,NA,TRBV2,NA,TGTGCCAGCGATCGGGGGGCCTCCTACGAGCAGTACTTC,CASDRGASYEQYF
TRBJ2-5,NA,TRBV5-1,NA,TGCGCCAGCAGAGACGGGACCTCGGGGACCCAGTACTTC,CASRDGTSGTQYF
TRBJ1-3,TRBD1,TRBV5-1,NA,TGCGCCAGCAGCTTGGTGACAGGGGCTGGAAACACCATATATTTT,CASSLVTGAGNTIYF
TRBJ1-1,TRBD1,TRBV6-4,NA,TGTGCCAGCAGCAACACAGGGGGCATTGAAGCTTTCTTT,CASSNTGGIEAFF
TRBJ1-3,NA,TRBV23-1,NA,TGCGCCAGCACGTTTTTTAGGGAATACCTCTCTGGAAACACCATATATTTT,CASTFFREYLSGNTIYF
TRBJ1-5,TRBD1,TRBV4-3,NA,TGCGCCAGCAGCCAAGAGAGGGGGCCCAATCAGCCCCAGCATTTT,CASSQERGPNQPQHF
TRBJ2-3,NA,TRBV15,once,TGTGCCACCAGCAGAGATAAACCAGATACGCAGTATTTT,CATSRDKPDTQYF
TRBJ1-1,TRBD1,TRBV29-1,NA,TGCAGCGTCCCGGGACAGGGGGCAAGTGAAGCTTTCTTT,CSVPGQGASEAFF
TRBJ1-1,TRBD1,TRBV29-1,NA,TGCAGCGCCGGGACAGGGGGGAACACTGAAGCTTTCTTT,CSAGTGGNTEAFF
TRBJ2-7,NA,TRBV9,NA,TGTGCCAGCAGCGCGAAGGACCAATCCTACGAGCAGTACTTC,CASSAKDQSYEQYF
TRBJ2-3,TRBD2,TRBV5-1,NA,TGCGCCAGCAGCGCGACTAGCGGGAAGTCTAGCACAGATACGCAGTATTTT,CASSATSGKSSTDTQYF
TRBJ2-2,TRBD2,TRBV19,NA,TGTGCCAGTAGTCCTAGCGGGAGGAACACCGGGGAGCTGTTTTTT,CASSPSGRNTGELFF
TRBJ2-2,NA,TRBV11-2,NA,TGTGCCAGCAGCTCTCAAGCGGGGAACACCGGGGAGCTGTTTTTT,CASSSQAGNTGELFF
TRBJ1-1,NA,TRBV27,NA,TGTGCCAGCAGTTTAGGACAGCGCACTGAAGCTTTCTTT,CASSLGQRTEAFF
TRBJ1-2,NA,TRBV9,NA,TGTGCCAGCAGCCCACAGACAGACCCTACTTATGGCTACACCTTC,CASSPQTDPTYGYTF
TRBJ1-3,NA,TRBV9,NA,TGTGCCAGCAGCGTAGGTTTGAGCTCTGGAAACACCATATATTTT,CASSVGLSSGNTIYF
TRBJ2-1,NA,TRBV6-4,NA,TGTGCCAGCAGTGAAGGGTTGAGTCACGACAGCGGCGGGGAGCAGTTCTTC,CASSEGLSHDSGGEQFF
TRBJ1-2,NA,TRBV5-1,NA,TGCGCCAGCAGCTTAGTGGGCAACTATGGCTACACCTTC,CASSLVGNYGYTF
TRBJ1-5,NA,TRBV5-8,NA,TGTGCCAGCAGCCTCCTGAACAGGCCTTCTAGCAATCAGCCCCAGCATTTT,CASSLLNRPSSNQPQHF
TRBJ2-2,NA,TRBV7-3,few,TGTGCCAGCAGCCCGACCCTCGCTGCGAACACCGGGGAGCTGTTTTTT,CASSPTLAANTGELFF
TRBJ2-3,TRBD2,TRBV5-1,NA,TGCGCCAGCAGTCCTTCCGGGACTAGCGGGAGGGCCGAGTTGGATACGCAGTATTTT,CASSPSGTSGRAELDTQYF
TRBJ1-1,NA,TRBV7-9,NA,TGTGCCAGCAGCGCAAAAATCAGGTCGAACACTGAAGCTTTCTTT,CASSAKIRSNTEAFF
TRBJ2-3,TRBD1,TRBV19,NA,TGTGCCAGTAGAAGAGGGGGCGGCCCAGATACGCAGTATTTT,CASRRGGGPDTQYF
TRBJ2-7,TRBD2,TRBV28,NA,TGTGCCAGCAGCGATACGGGACTAGGCTCCTACGAGCAGTACTTC,CASSDTGLGSYEQYF
TRBJ1-4,TRBD1,TRBV20-1,NA,TGCAGTGCTAAACAGGACAGGGCGGTTTTT,CSAKQDRAVF
TRBJ2-2,NA,TRBV5-1,NA,TGCGCCAGCAGCTCTATCCCGACCGGGGAGCTGTTTTTT,CASSSIPTGELFF
TRBJ2-2,TRBD1,TRBV6-1,medium-sized,TGTGCCAGCGTGCAGGGGGCTGACACCGGGGAGCTGTTTTTT,CASVQGADTGELFF
TRBJ1-4,NA,TRBV7-9,NA,TGTGCCAGCAGCCCAGGCGGGGCCCTTAATGAAAAACTGTTTTTT,CASSPGGALNEKLFF
TRBJ1-3,TRBD1,TRBV29-1,NA,TGCAGCGTCTGGACAGGGGGCGTCGGTGGAAACACCATATATTTT,CSVWTGGVGGNTIYF
TRBJ1-2,TRBD1,TRBV7-6,NA,TGTGCCAGCAGCCAGGGACAGGGGGTTGGCTACACCTTC,CASSQGQGVGYTF
TRBJ2-1,NA,TRBV6-6,NA,TGTGCCAGCAGTTACGAAAGCTCCTACAATGAGCAGTTCTTC,CASSYESSYNEQFF
TRBJ2-7,NA,TRBV5-6,NA,TGTGCCAGCAGCCCTTTGAGGTTTGTCGACGAGCAGTACTTC,CASSPLRFVDEQYF
TRBJ2-1,NA,TRBV4-1,NA,TGCGCCAGCAGCCAGACCCCTTCAAGGGGTGAGCAGTTCTTC,CASSQTPSRGEQFF
TRBJ2-4,TRBD2,TRBV7-8,NA,TGTGCCAGCAGCCCCCTCGGGACTAGCGGGTTCCTCGGCAGGGCCAAAAACATTCAGTACTTC,CASSPLGTSGFLGRAKNIQYF
TRBJ2-1,NA,TRBV6-1,NA,TGTGCCAGCAGTGAAGACGAGACTAGGATCAGAGAGCAGTTCTTC,CASSEDETRIREQFF
TRBJ2-3,TRBD2,TRBV6-5,NA,TGTGCCAGCAAACAGCGGGAGGGCCGAGATACGCAGTATTTT,CASKQREGRDTQYF